This T cell receptor (beta chain) was found in a study of blood T cells in healthy people across ages. Notes on the study in general: Diversity of TCR beta per million T cells declined in a roughly linear way with age. Strong correlation linked observed beta diversity and percent naive T cells. Using unsorted PBMCs precluded a conclusive naive versus antigen-experienced comparison.

On this clonotype itself: Its antigen is unknown.

With a J-beta primer mix and a sample-barcoded 5' primer, a second PCR ran about 6 to 11 cycles. From the 5' RACE reads, TCRdb called clonotypes with MiXCR, one entry per CDR3 protein. The data contain fewer than 900,000 distinct CDR3 sequences, 49% of them singletons. This CDR3 has 16 amino acids. V was clipped by 3 bases and J by 7 bases; unmatched bases: 11. Germline values: CDR1 SGHDN, CDR2 FVKESK. The chain uses TRBV14 and TRBJ2-1; 8 bases agree with TRBD2. The sequenced material came from blood. This sequence originates from a woman between 55 and 75 years old in good health. CDR3 amino acids: CASSQSAGAVGNEQFF. In DNA, the CDR3 is TGTGCCAGCAGCCAGTCAGCGGGAGCAGTCGGTAATGAGCAGTTCTTC.